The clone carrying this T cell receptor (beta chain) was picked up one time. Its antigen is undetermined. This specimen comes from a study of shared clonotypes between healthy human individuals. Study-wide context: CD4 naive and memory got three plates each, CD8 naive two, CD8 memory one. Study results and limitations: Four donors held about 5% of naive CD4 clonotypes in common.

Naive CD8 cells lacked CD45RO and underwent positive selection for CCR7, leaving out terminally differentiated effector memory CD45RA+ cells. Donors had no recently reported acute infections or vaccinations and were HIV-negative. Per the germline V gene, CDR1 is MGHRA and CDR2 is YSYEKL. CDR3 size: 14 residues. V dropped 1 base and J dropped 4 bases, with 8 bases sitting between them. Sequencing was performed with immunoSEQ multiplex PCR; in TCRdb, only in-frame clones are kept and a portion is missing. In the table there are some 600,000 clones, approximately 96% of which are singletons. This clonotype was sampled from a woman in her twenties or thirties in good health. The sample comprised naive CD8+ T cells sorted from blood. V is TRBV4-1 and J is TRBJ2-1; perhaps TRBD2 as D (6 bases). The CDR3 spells CASSQAGVYNEQFF. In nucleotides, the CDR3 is TGCGCCAGCAGCCAAGCGGGAGTATACAATGAGCAGTTCTTC.